The 27 T cell receptor beta chains given below trace back to one sample, sequenced in a study of control samples from healthy donors and cancer patients. Generated by immunoSEQ multiplex PCR, the TCRdb table keeps only in-frame clones and is missing some. This sample has about 75,000 clones; 94% occur once, and the top ten carry roughly 6.1%. Material: blood. These receptors all stem from a woman aged 40 to 50 in good health.

This clone was counted a few times. The rearrangement joins TRBV2 to TRBJ1-3, with a weak D call TRBD1 (5 bases). Trimming took off 3 bases at V and 6 bases at J, with 12 bases between the two ends. The CDR3 consists of 14 residues. The V gene's germline CDR1 is SNHLY and CDR2 FYNNEI. As DNA, the CDR3 is TGTGCCAGCAGTGAGGAGGGGTGGGAAAACACCATATATTTT. This sequence encodes CASSEEGWENTIYF.

This sequence joins TRBV9 and TRBJ2-2; TRBD1 matches 9 bases. This CDR3 spans 16 amino acids. In germline, CDR1 is SGDLS, CDR2 YYNGEE. Germline trimming cut 4 bases from V and 7 bases from J; bases unmatched to any gene: 11. The CDR3 sequence is CASSFGSGTGNGELFF. For the CDR3, the DNA is TGTGCCAGCAGCTTTGGTTCGGGGACAGGGAACGGGGAGCTGTTTTTT.

The gene calls are TRBV12-3 or TRBV12-4 and TRBJ1-1; D is uncertain. The CDR3 spans 13 residues. Trimming stripped 5 bases from V and 6 bases from J, with 13 bases between. CDR3 amino acids: CASSPTHRPEAFF. The CDR3 bases are TGTGCCAGCAGTCCCACCCACCGGCCTGAAGCTTTCTTT.

This clone was seen a single time. Within the sample, other DNA sequences also encode this same CDR3. The rearrangement uses TRBV29-1 and TRBJ2-7; TRBD2 aligns across 7 bases. This CDR3 region has 10 residues. Germline V gene sequence: CDR1 SQVTM, CDR2 ANQGSEA. After removal of 4 bases from V and 6 bases from J, the junction contained 0 bases not matched to a gene. The CDR3 reads CSVASGEQYF. The CDR3 nucleotides are TGCAGCGTTGCTAGCGGCGAGCAGTACTTC.

The chain uses TRBV5-4 and TRBJ2-2; D gene ambiguous. Germline assignment: CDR1 SGHNT and CDR2 YYREEE (reference sequence). The CDR3 has 14 amino acids. V was pared by 1 base and J by 5 bases, with 9 bases between. This CDR3 is CASSLHGETGELFF. CDR3 sequence (DNA): TGTGCCAGCAGCTTGCACGGCGAAACCGGGGAGCTGTTTTTT. The complete variable domain, with remaining parts taken from reference TRBV5-4 and TRBJ2-2, reads ETGVTQSPTHLIKTRGQQVTLRCSSQSGHNTVSWYQQALGQGPQFIFQYYREEENGRGNFPPRFSGLQFPNYSSELNVNALELDDSALYLCASSLHGETGELFFGEGSRLTVL.

Here the CDR3 DNA reads TGTGCCAGCAGCTCCATACCCGGGACAGCGTCCTACGAGCAGTACTTC. Translation gives CASSSIPGTASYEQYF. The chain carries TRBV7-9 and TRBJ2-7; 7 positions agree with TRBD1. The CDR3 length is 16 residues. Trimming at V came to 4 bases and at J to 1 base, leaving 10 bases not matched to a gene. Germline CDR1 and CDR2: SEHNR and FQNEAQ (reference sequence).

The chain uses TRBV5-1 and TRBJ2-3; TRBD2 matches 8 bases. This CDR3 comprises 18 residues. Germline V CDR1 and CDR2: SGHRS, YFSETQ. V shed 0 bases and J 4 bases; nucleotides not matched to a gene: 13. For the CDR3, the DNA is TGCGCCAGCAGCTTGGCCATTAGGACAAGCGGGAGTTCAGATACGCAGTATTTT. Translated, it gives CASSLAIRTSGSSDTQYF.

J is TRBJ1-4 and V is TRBV14, with D maybe TRBD1 (5 bases). The CDR3 extends over 13 amino acids. Trimming removed 2 bases at V and 8 bases at J, with 9 bases between. Germline lookup yields CDR1 SGHDN and CDR2 FVKESK. The CDR3 DNA sequence: TGTGCCAGCAGCCAAAATAACAGGGAAAAACTGTTTTTT. This sequence encodes CASSQNNREKLFF.

The rearrangement joins TRBV7-9 to TRBJ1-2; D is perhaps TRBD1 (5 bases). V was clipped by 1 base and J by 2 bases, with 11 bases between them. Germline CDR1 reads SEHNR; CDR2 reads FQNEAQ (reference sequence). The CDR3 totals 15 residues. The CDR3 nucleotides read TGTGCCAGCAGCTTAGGTTTCAGGGCGAACTATGGCTACACCTTC. Amino acids: CASSLGFRANYGYTF.

The chain combines TRBV10-3 with TRBJ1-5, with a tentative D call TRBD1 (5 bases). This CDR3 is built from 14 residues. Trimming left V 4 bases short and J 6 bases short, with 13 bases between. The germline V gene encodes CDR1 ENHRY and CDR2 SYGVKD. The CDR3 nucleotides read TGTGCCATCAGTGGTACAGCTCAGGGTCAGCCCCAGCATTTT. Its protein is CAISGTAQGQPQHF.

The genes are TRBV30 and TRBJ2-1; 9 bases are a match to TRBD1. The trim removed 2 bases at V and 6 bases at J, leaving 2 bases unmatched. The CDR3 loop spans 13 amino acids. Germline CDR1 reads GTSNPN; CDR2 reads SVGIG (reference sequence). The CDR3 DNA sequence: TGTGCCTGGAGTCTGACAGGGGGCAATGAGCAGTTCTTC. Residues: CAWSLTGGNEQFF.

The chain uses TRBV7-6 and TRBJ1-3, with D perhaps matching TRBD1 (6 bases). The germline V gene encodes CDR1 SGHVS and CDR2 FNYEAQ. CDR3 length: 17 residues. The germline V and J ends were trimmed by 6 bases and 0 bases, with 18 bases remaining between them. CDR3 sequence reads: CASSRLSLQGSGNTIYF. The DNA of the CDR3 is TGTGCCAGCAGTAGGCTTAGCCTACAGGGCTCTGGAAACACCATATATTTT.

This sequence joins TRBV24-1 and TRBJ2-2; D might be TRBD1 (6 bases). Trimming cost V 4 bases and J 0 bases, with 8 bases left between them. Germline V gives CDR1 KGHDR, CDR2 SFDVKD. This CDR3 region has 15 residues. This CDR3 reads CATSDRTANTGELFF. CDR3 nucleotide sequence: TGTGCCACCAGTGACCGGACAGCGAACACCGGGGAGCTGTTTTTT.

This rearrangement joins TRBV5-1 to TRBJ1-5, with D possibly being TRBD1 (5 bases). This CDR3 is 13 amino acids long. CDR1 SGHRS and CDR2 YFSETQ come from the germline V gene. The V gene lost 0 bases and the J gene lost 4 bases, with 5 bases spanning the gap. CDR3 residues: CASSLGQNQPQHF. CDR3 DNA sequence: TGCGCCAGCAGCTTGGGACAGAATCAGCCCCAGCATTTT. Full variable domain (outside the CDR3, taken from reference TRBV5-1 and TRBJ1-5): KAGVTQTPRYLIKTRGQQVTLSCSPISGHRSVSWYQQTPGQGLQFLFEYFSETQRNKGNFPGRFSGRQFSNSRSEMNVSTLELGDSALYLCASSLGQNQPQHFGDGTRLSIL.

This chain uses TRBV7-3 with TRBJ1-1; weak D call: TRBD1 (5 bases). The CDR3 has 14 amino acids. Trimming shortened V by 0 bases and J by 4 bases, and 9 bases separated the two germline ends. Germline V CDR1 and CDR2: SGHTA, FQGTGA. In DNA form, the CDR3 reads TGTGCCAGCAGCTTAACGCTTGGGGGCACTGAAGCTTTCTTT. Amino acid sequence: CASSLTLGGTEAFF.

The chain is built from TRBV6-1 and TRBJ2-5, with TRBD2 identical over 12 bases. V was pared by 4 bases and J by 5 bases, with 8 bases of the junction left unmatched. Germline V CDR1 and CDR2: MNHNS, SASEGT. CDR3 length: 16 amino acids. Here the CDR3 reads CASSAGLAGGSETQYF. In DNA form, the CDR3 reads TGTGCCAGCAGTGCGGGGCTAGCGGGAGGGTCGGAGACCCAGTACTTC.

This sequence joins TRBV19 and TRBJ1-2, with D unresolved. This CDR3 has 12 residues. Trimming pared 3 bases from V and 3 bases from J, leaving 5 bases between. Germline CDR1 reads LNHDA; CDR2 reads SQIVND (reference sequence). CDR3 coding DNA: TGTGCCAGTAGTATCTTCGACTATGGCTACACCTTC. It is translated as CASSIFDYGYTF. The whole variable domain, filled in from reference TRBV19 and TRBJ1-2, reads DGGITQSPKYLFRKEGQNVTLSCEQNLNHDAMYWYRQDPGQGLRLIYYSQIVNDFQKGDIAEGYSVSREKKESFPLTVTSAQKNPTAFYLCASSIFDYGYTFGSGTRLTVV.

The chain couples TRBV5-6 to TRBJ2-7, with D perhaps TRBD1 (6 bases). V shed 2 bases and J shed 3 bases, with 12 bases lying between them. This CDR3 comprises 14 residues. Per the germline V gene, CDR1 is SGHDT and CDR2 is YYEEEE. CDR3 sequence: CASSFPIQGYEQYF. CDR3 DNA sequence: TGTGCCAGCAGCTTTCCGATACAGGGCTACGAGCAGTACTTC. The full variable domain, its missing parts supplied by reference TRBV5-6 and TRBJ2-7, is DAGVTQSPTHLIKTRGQQVTLRCSPKSGHDTVSWYQQALGQGPQFIFQYYEEEERQRGNFPDRFSGHQFPNYSSELNVNALLLGDSALYLCASSFPIQGYEQYFGPGTRLTVT.

The gene calls are TRBV29-1 and TRBJ2-1, with a weak D call TRBD2 (7 bases). V was shortened by 4 bases and J by 7 bases, with 17 bases between the two germline ends. The CDR3 runs 14 residues. Germline V gene lookup returns CDR1 SQVTM and CDR2 ANQGSEA. The CDR3 region is CSVVGGGLQNEQFF. Here the CDR3 DNA reads TGCAGCGTTGTAGGGGGGGGCCTTCAGAATGAGCAGTTCTTC.

The chain combines TRBV27 with TRBJ2-1, with unresolved D. V was shortened by 5 bases and J by 9 bases, with 14 bases between the two germline ends. This CDR3 is 13 amino acids long. CDR1 MNHEY and CDR2 SMNVEV come from the germline V gene (reference sequence). Here the CDR3 reads CASSHSPTAEQFF. CDR3 sequence (DNA): TGTGCCAGCAGTCACAGTCCCACGGCTGAGCAGTTCTTC.

With regard to this clone: One junction end does not reproduce the germline sequence, and a read error may be involved. The chain couples TRBV27 to TRBJ2-4; D may be TRBD1 or TRBD2 (5 bases each). This CDR3 spans 13 amino acids. Germline V gene sequence: CDR1 MNHEY, CDR2 SMNVEV (reference sequence). CDR3 DNA sequence: TGTGCCAGCAGTTTATCGGGGGAGAACGGGGCAAACTTC. Translated, it gives CASSLSGENGANF.

As DNA, the CDR3 is TGTGCCAGCAGCTTACAGGGGGCAAGGTACGAGCAGTACTTC. Translating it yields CASSLQGARYEQYF. The genes are TRBV28 and TRBJ2-7; TRBD1 agrees at 9 bases. After removal of 6 bases from V and 4 bases from J, the junction contained 7 bases not matched to a gene. In germline, CDR1 is MDHEN, CDR2 SYDVKM. CDR3 length: 14 residues.

The chain uses TRBV6-5 and TRBJ1-4; the D gene is possibly TRBD1 (6 bases). V lost 6 bases, J lost 8 bases, and 19 bases lay in between. Looked up from germline, CDR1 is MNHEY and CDR2 is SVGAGI. The CDR3 loop spans 15 amino acids. The CDR3 spells CASSPKGGGGEKLFF. For the CDR3, the DNA is TGTGCCAGCAGCCCGAAGGGGGGTGGCGGAGAAAAACTGTTTTTT.

This sequence joins TRBV3-1 (or the pseudogene TRBV3-2) and TRBJ2-1; D remains ambiguous. The CDR3 sequence is 14 residues long. Germline V gene sequence: CDR1 LGHDT, CDR2 YNNKEL (reference sequence). V dropped 1 base and J dropped 4 bases, with 8 bases sitting between them. Here the CDR3 reads CASSQVNAYNEQFF. In DNA form, the CDR3 reads TGTGCCAGCAGCCAAGTGAATGCGTACAATGAGCAGTTCTTC.

This chain joins TRBV11-2 and TRBJ2-7, with 9 bases aligning to TRBD1. This CDR3 region has 15 residues. Germline V gene lookup returns CDR1 SGHAT and CDR2 FQNNGV. Losses at the gene ends were 3 bases for V and 6 bases for J; bases not matched to a gene: 9. The CDR3: CASSFPGQGMGEQYF. The CDR3 region has the DNA TGTGCCAGCAGCTTCCCGGGACAGGGCATGGGCGAGCAGTACTTC.

This sequence joins TRBV19 and TRBJ1-2; weak D call: TRBD1 (5 bases). Germline CDR1 is LNHDA and CDR2 is SQIVND (reference sequence). V was clipped by 7 bases and J by 4 bases, with 16 bases between them. The CDR3 covers 14 residues. This chain's CDR3 is CASTFLRGGYGYTF. In nucleotides, the CDR3 is TGTGCCAGTACCTTCCTGCGGGGCGGCTATGGCTACACCTTC.

V gene TRBV10-3 combines with J gene TRBJ2-5; 10 bases agree with TRBD2. The germline V gene has CDR1 ENHRY and CDR2 SYGVKD. V gave up 4 bases and J gave up 4 bases; unmatched junction bases: 6. This CDR3 has 15 amino acids. CDR3 region: CAISGSGGTRETQYF. The CDR3 DNA sequence: TGTGCCATCAGTGGTAGCGGGGGGACCAGAGAGACCCAGTACTTC.